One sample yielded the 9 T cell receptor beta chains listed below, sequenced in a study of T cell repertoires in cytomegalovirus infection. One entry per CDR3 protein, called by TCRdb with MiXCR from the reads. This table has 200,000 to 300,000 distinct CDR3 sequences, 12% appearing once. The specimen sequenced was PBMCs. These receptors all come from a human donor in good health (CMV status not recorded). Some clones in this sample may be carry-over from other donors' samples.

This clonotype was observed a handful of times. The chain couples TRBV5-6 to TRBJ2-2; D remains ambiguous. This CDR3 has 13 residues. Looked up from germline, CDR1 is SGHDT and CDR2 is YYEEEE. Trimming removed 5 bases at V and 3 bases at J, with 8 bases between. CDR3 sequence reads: CASSWLDTGELFF. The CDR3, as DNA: TGTGCCAGCAGTTGGTTGGACACCGGGGAGCTGTTTTTT.

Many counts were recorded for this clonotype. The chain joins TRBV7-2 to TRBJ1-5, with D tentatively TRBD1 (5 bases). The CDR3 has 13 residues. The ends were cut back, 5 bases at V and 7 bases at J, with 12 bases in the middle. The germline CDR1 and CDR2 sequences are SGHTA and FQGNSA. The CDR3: CASSHGGVQPQHF. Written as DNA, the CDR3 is TGTGCCAGCAGCCATGGAGGGGTCCAGCCCCAGCATTTT.

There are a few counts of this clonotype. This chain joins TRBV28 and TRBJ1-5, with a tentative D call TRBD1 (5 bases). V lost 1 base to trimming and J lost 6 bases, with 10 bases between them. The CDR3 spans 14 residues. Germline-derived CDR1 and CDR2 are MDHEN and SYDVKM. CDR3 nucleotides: TGTGCCAGCAGTTTATCGCAGGGAGGTCAGCCCCAGCATTTT. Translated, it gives CASSLSQGGQPQHF.

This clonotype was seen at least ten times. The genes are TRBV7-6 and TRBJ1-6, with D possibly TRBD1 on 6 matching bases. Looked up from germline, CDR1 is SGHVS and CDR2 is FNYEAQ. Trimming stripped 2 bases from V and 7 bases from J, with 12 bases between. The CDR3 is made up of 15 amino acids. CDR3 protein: CASSLLGGENSPLHF. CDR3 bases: TGTGCCAGCAGCTTACTAGGGGGGGAAAATTCACCCCTCCACTTT.

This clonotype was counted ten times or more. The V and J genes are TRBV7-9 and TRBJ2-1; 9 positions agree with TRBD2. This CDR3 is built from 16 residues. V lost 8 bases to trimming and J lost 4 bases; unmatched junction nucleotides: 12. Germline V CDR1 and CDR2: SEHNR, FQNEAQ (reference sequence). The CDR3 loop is CASASPPSGAYNEQFF. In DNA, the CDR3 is TGTGCCAGCGCATCCCCTCCTAGCGGGGCGTACAATGAGCAGTTCTTC.

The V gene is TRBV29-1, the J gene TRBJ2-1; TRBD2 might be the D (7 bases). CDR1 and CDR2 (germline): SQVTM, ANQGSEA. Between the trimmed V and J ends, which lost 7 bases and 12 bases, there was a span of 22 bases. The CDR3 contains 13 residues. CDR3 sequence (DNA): TGCAGCGCCGGGGGGCGGGAGACCTCCGGGCAGTTCTTC. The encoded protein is CSAGGRETSGQFF.

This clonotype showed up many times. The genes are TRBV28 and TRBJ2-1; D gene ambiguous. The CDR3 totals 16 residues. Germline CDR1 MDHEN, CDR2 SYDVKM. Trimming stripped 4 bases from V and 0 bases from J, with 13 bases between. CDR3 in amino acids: CASSSHTGSSYNEQFF. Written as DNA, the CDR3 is TGTGCCAGCAGTTCTCATACTGGTAGCTCCTACAATGAGCAGTTCTTC.

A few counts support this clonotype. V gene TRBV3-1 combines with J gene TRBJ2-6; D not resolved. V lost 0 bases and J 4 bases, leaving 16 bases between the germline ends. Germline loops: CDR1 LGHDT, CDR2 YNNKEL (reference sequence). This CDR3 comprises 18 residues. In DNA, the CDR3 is TGTGCCAGCAGCCAAGATCCCACCTTGGGCTGGGGGGCCAACGTCCTGACTTTC. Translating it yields CASSQDPTLGWGANVLTF.

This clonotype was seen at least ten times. CDR3 region: CASSPSGRQSYEQYF. The CDR3 DNA sequence: TGTGCCAGCAGCCCTAGCGGGAGACAGTCCTACGAGCAGTACTTC. V usage is TRBV14 and J usage is TRBJ2-7; 10 nucleotides align to TRBD2. The length of the CDR3 is 15 residues. Germline CDR1 reads SGHDN; CDR2 reads FVKESK. V gave up 4 bases and J gave up 1 base; unmatched junction bases: 4.